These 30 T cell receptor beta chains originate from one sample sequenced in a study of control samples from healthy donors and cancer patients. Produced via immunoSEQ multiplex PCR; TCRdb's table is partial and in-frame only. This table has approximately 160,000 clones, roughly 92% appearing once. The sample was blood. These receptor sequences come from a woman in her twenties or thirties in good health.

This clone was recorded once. In DNA form, the CDR3 reads TGTGCCAGTAGTCCCCAGACAGGGGGAAATGAAAAACTGTTTTTT. Translated: CASSPQTGGNEKLFF. The chain uses TRBV19 and TRBJ1-4, with 9 bases aligning to TRBD1. The CDR3 extends over 15 amino acids. After removal of 5 bases from V and 5 bases from J, the junction contained 6 bases not matched to a gene. Germline V gene data show CDR1 as LNHDA and CDR2 as SQIVND (reference sequence).

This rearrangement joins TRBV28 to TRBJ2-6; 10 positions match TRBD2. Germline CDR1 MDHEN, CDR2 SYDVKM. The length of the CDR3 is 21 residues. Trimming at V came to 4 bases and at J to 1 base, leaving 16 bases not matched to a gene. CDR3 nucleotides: TGTGCCAGCAGTTCCCTAAGGGCTGAGCGGGAGGGAGGATCTGGGGCCAACGTCCTGACTTTC. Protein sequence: CASSSLRAEREGGSGANVLTF.

The CDR3 nucleotides are TGTGCCAGTAGTTCTAACGTTATGAACACTGAAGCTTTCTTT. Translation gives CASSSNVMNTEAFF. V usage is TRBV19 and J usage is TRBJ1-1; D gene unclear. The germline CDR1 and CDR2 sequences are LNHDA and SQIVND (reference sequence). The CDR3 is 14 residues long. The V end lost 5 bases, the J end lost 0 bases, and 10 bases lay between the germline ends.

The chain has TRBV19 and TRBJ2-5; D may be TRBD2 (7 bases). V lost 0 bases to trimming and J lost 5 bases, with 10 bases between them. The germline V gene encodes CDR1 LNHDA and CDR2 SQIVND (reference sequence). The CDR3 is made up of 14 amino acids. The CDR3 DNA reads TGTGCCAGTAGTATAGATGGGGGGGGCGAGACCCAGTACTTC. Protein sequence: CASSIDGGGETQYF.

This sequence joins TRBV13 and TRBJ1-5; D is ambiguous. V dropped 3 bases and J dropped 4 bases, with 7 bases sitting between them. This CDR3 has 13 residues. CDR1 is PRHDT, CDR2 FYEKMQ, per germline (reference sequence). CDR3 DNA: TGTGCCAGCAGCTTGACAACTAATCAGCCCCAGCATTTT. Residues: CASSLTTNQPQHF.

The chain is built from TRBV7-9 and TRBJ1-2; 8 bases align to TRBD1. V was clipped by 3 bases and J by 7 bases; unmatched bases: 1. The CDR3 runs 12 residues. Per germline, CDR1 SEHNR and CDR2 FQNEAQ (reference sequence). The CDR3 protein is CASSLGTGGYTF. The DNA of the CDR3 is TGTGCCAGCAGCTTGGGGACAGGTGGCTACACCTTC.

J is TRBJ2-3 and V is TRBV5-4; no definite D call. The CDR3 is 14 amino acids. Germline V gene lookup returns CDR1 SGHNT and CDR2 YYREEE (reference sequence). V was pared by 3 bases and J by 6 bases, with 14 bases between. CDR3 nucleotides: TGTGCCAGCAGCTACGACGCAAAAGGGGATACGCAGTATTTT. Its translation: CASSYDAKGDTQYF.

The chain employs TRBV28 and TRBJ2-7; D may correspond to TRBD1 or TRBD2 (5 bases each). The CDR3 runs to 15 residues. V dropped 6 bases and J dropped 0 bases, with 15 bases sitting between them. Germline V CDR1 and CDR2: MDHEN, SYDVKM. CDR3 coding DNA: TGTGCCAGCAGGGACCTGGGACGGCCCTCCTACGAGCAGTACTTC. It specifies CASRDLGRPSYEQYF.

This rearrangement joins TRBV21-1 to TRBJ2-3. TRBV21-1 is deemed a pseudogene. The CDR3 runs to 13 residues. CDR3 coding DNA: TGTGCCAGCAGCGGTCAGCCCCGGGATACGCAGTATTTT. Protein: CASSGQPRDTQYF.

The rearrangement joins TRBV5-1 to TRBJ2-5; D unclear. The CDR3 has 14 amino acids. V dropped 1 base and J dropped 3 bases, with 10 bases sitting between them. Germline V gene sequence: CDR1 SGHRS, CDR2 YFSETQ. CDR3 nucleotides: TGCGCCAGCAGCTTGTACGGCCGGGAAGAGACCCAGTACTTC. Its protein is CASSLYGREETQYF. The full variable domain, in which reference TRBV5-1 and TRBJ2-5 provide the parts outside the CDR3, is KAGVTQTPRYLIKTRGQQVTLSCSPISGHRSVSWYQQTPGQGLQFLFEYFSETQRNKGNFPGRFSGRQFSNSRSEMNVSTLELGDSALYLCASSLYGREETQYFGPGTRLLVL.

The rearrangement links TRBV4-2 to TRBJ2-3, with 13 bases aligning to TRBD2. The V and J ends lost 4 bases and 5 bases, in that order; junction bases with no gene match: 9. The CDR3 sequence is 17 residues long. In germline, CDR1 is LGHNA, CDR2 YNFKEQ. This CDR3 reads CASSLWTSGSGGDTQYF. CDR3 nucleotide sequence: TGTGCCAGCAGCCTTTGGACTAGCGGGAGTGGAGGAGATACGCAGTATTTT.

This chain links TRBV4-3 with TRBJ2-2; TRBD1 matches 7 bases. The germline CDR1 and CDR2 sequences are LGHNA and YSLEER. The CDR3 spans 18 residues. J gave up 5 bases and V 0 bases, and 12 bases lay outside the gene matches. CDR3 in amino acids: CASSQDLSQGIITGELFF. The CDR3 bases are TGCGCCAGCAGCCAAGATTTGTCACAGGGGATTATAACCGGGGAGCTGTTTTTT.

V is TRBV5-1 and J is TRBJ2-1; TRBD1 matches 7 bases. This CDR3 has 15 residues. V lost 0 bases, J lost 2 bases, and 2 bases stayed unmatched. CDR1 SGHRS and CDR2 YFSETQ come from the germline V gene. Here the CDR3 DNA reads TGCGCCAGCAGCTTGGGGACAGGAGCCTACAATGAGCAGTTCTTC. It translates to CASSLGTGAYNEQFF.

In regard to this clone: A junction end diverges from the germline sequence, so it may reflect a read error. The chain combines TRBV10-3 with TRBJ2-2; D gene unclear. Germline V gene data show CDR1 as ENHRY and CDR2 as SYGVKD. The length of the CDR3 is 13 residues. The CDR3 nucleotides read TGTGCCACCAGTGACCAGGATACCGGGGAGCTGTTTTTT. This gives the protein CATSDQDTGELFF.

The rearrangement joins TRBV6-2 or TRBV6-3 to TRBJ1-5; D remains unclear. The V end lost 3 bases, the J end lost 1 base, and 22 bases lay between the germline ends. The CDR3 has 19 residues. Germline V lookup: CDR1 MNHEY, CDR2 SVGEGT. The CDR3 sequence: CASSYRSPDPGVSNQPQHF. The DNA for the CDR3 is TGTGCCAGCAGTTATCGGTCGCCCGACCCCGGAGTCAGCAATCAGCCCCAGCATTTT.

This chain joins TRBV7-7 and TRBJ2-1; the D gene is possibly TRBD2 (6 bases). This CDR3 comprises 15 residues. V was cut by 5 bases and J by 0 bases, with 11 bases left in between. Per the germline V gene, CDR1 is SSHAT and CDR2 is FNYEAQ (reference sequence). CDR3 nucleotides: TGTGCCAGCAGCCCGGGACTCAGCTCCTACAATGAGCAGTTCTTC. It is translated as CASSPGLSSYNEQFF.

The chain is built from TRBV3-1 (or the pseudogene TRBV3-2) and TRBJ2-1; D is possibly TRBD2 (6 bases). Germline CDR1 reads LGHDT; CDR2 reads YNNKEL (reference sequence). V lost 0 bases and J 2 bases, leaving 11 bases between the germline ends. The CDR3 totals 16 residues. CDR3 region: CASSQDDGSTYNEQFF. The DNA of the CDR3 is TGTGCCAGCAGCCAAGACGACGGGAGCACCTACAATGAGCAGTTCTTC.

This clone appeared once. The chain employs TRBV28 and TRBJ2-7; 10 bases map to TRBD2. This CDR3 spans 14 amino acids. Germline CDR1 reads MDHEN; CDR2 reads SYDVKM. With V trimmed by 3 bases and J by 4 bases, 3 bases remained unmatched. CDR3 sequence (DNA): TGTGCCAGCAGTTTGAGCGGGAGGGGGTACGAGCAGTACTTC. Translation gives CASSLSGRGYEQYF. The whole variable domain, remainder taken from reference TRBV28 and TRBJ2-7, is DVKVTQSSRYLVKRTGEKVFLECVQDMDHENMFWYRQDPGLGLRLIYFSYDVKMKEKGDIPEGYSVSREKKERFSLILESASTNQTSMYLCASSLSGRGYEQYFGPGTRLTVT.

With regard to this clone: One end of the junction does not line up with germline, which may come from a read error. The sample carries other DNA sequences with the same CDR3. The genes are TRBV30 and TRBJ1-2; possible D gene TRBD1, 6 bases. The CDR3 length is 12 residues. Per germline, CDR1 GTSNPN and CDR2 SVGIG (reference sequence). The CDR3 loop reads CAWSAQHGGYTF. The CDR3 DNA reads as TGTGCCTGGAGTGCTCAGCATGGGGGCTACACCTTT.

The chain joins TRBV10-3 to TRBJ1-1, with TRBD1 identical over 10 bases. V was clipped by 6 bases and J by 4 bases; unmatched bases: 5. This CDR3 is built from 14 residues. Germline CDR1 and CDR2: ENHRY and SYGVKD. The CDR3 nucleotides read TGTGCCATCAGCGATAGGACAGGGGGCACTGAAGCTTTCTTT. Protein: CAISDRTGGTEAFF.

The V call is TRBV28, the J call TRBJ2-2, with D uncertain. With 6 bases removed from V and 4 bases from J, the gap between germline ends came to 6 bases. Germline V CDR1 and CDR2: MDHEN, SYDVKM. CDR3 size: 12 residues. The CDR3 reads CASRTVTGELFF. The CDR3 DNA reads TGTGCCAGCAGAACAGTCACCGGGGAGCTGTTTTTT.

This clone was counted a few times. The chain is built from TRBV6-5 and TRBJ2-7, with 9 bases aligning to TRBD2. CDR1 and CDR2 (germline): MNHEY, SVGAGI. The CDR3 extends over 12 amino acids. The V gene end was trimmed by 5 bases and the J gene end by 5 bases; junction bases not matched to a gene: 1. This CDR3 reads CASSPSGNEQYF. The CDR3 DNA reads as TGTGCCAGCAGTCCTAGCGGGAACGAGCAGTACTTC.

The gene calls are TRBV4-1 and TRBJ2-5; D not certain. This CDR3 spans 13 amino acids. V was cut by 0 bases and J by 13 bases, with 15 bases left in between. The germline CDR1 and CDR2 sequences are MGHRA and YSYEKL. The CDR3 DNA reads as TGCGCCAGCAGCCAAGATAGCCAGAGTCGGATGTACTTC. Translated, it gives CASSQDSQSRMYF.

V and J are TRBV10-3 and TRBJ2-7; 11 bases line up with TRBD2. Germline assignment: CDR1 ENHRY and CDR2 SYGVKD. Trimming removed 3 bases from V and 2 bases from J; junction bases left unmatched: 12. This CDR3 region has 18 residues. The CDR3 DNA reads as TGTGCCATCAGTGAACGGGGCTTAGCGGGAGGGTCCCCCTACGAGCAGTACTTC. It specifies CAISERGLAGGSPYEQYF.

The CDR3 loop reads CASSPERDRGEQYF. The CDR3, as DNA: TGTGCCAGTAGTCCTGAGCGGGACAGGGGCGAGCAGTACTTC. This rearrangement joins TRBV19 to TRBJ2-7, with 10 bases that match TRBD1. Trimming cost V 5 bases and J 6 bases; bases outside gene matches: 7. This CDR3 spans 14 amino acids. Germline lookup yields CDR1 LNHDA and CDR2 SQIVND (reference sequence).

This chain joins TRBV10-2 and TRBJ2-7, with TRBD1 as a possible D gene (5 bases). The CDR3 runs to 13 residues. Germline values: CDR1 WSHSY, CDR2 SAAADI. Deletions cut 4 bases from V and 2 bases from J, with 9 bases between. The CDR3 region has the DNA TGCGCCAGCAGTGTAGGGGAACCCTACGAGCAGTACTTC. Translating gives CASSVGEPYEQYF.

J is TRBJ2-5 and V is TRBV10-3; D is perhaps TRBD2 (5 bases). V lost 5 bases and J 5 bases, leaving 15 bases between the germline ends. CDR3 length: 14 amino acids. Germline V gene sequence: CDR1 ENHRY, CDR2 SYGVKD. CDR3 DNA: TGTGCCATCAGTAAGATCCCTGAGCGGGAGACCCAGTACTTC. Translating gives CAISKIPERETQYF.

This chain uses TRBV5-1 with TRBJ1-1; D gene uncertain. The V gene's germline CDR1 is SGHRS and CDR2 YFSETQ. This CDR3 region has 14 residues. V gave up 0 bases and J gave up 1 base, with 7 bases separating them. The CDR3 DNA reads TGCGCCAGCAGCTTGGACGGATCGAACACTGAAGCTTTCTTT. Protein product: CASSLDGSNTEAFF.

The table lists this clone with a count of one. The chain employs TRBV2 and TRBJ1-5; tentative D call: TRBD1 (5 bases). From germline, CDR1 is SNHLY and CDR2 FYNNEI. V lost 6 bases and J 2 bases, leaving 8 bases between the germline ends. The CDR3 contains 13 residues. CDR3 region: CASRGGGNQPQHF. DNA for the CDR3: TGTGCCAGCAGGGGAGGGGGCAATCAGCCCCAGCATTTT.

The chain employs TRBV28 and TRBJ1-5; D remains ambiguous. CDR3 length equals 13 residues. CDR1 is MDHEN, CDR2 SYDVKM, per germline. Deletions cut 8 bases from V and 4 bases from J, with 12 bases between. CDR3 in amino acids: CASFSKNNQPQHF. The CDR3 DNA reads TGTGCCAGCTTTTCCAAAAATAATCAGCCCCAGCATTTT.